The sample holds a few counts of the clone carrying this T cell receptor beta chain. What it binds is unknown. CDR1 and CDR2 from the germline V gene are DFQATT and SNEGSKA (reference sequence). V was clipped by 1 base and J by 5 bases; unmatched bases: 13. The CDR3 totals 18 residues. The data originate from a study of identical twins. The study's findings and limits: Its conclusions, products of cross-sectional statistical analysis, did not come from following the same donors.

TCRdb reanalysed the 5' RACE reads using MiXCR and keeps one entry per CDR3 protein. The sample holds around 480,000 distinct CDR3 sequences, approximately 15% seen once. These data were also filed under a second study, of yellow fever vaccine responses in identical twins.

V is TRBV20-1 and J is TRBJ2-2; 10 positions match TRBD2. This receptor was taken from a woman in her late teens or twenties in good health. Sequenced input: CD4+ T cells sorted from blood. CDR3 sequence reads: CSARGGASGSRETGELFF. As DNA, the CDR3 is TGCAGTGCTAGAGGAGGGGCTAGCGGGAGTCGAGAGACCGGGGAGCTGTTTTTT.